This T cell receptor (beta chain) emerged from a study of blood T cell repertoires in COVID-19 (dated by TCRdb to about 2020). For context, the study as a whole: Collaborator samples came from the United States, Italy and Spain and covered acute and convalescent phases of COVID-19. Samples were obtained from the ongoing ImmuneRACE study (first 160 participants) and from 1,000 to 1,500 subjects provided by 6 global collaborators. The sample metadata nearly always contained a de-identified subject ID, COVID-19 status, age in years and sex. Where HLA class I and class II types were available, the types were taken from metadata supplied by the sample provider, not from assay-based typing. Subjects who had been exposed to COVID-19, were actively infected with it, or had recovered from it provided the deeply sampled blood TCRbeta repertoires that made up the dataset. The repertoires were made available in a free public database intended to serve as a resource for research on the immune response to SARS-CoV-2. The prospective study material was composed of cDNA or gDNA derived from T cells, B-cell-depleted T cells, or PBMCs.

This clone was seen a single time. There is no known antigen for this receptor. No qualities accompany the bases; no much larger clone lies one base away. At one collaborating source in Seattle, patients were enrolled during active infection and were followed longitudinally through the course of disease. Whole blood was collected in K2EDTA tubes by collaborating institutions according to the institutions' own protocols. For TCRbeta analysis, collaborator samples were shipped as frozen whole blood, as isolated PBMCs, or as DNA extracted from either sample type. The immunoSEQ Assay, a bias-controlled multiplex PCR, was used to amplify TCRbeta CDR3 regions from genomic DNA. The authors' pipeline ran thus. The number of nucleated cells in each sample was estimated by amplification of reference gene primers within the assay. To quantify the absolute abundance of each unique TCRbeta CDR3 rearrangement, sequence reads were collapsed and filtered. For each sample, productive Simpson clonality was calculated as the square root of Simpson's diversity index over productive rearrangements. TCRdb provides this immuneACCESS table in a form limited to in-frame rearrangements. Some clones are lacking; in checked studies, under half of them reflect an unresolved V gene, and why the rest are absent is not known. V, J and clone size reflect that table, while D and trimming were determined from the DNA. Here the sample has about 220,000 clones; approximately 85% occur a single time. The ten largest clones capture around 2.5% of the sample.

Broader findings and caveats from the paper: Clinical and demographic metadata were provided uncurated, with the amount varying by source and participant.

Sequenced sample: peripheral blood. The clonotype originates from a woman aged 70-85 years with COVID-19, enrolled during active disease.

The CDR3 is CASPKGQGNEKLFF. In nucleotide form, the sequence is TGTGCCAGCCCCAAGGGACAGGGAAATGAAAAACTGTTTTTT. The chain is assembled from TRBV21-1 and TRBJ1-4; TRBD1 reflects the table's D call only, with no check against the DNA. TRBV21-1 is assigned pseudogene status. Reading from cysteine to phenylalanine, the CDR3 counts 14 amino acids. The retained sequence is limited to the CDR3, 42 bases, with the frame set at the first base.